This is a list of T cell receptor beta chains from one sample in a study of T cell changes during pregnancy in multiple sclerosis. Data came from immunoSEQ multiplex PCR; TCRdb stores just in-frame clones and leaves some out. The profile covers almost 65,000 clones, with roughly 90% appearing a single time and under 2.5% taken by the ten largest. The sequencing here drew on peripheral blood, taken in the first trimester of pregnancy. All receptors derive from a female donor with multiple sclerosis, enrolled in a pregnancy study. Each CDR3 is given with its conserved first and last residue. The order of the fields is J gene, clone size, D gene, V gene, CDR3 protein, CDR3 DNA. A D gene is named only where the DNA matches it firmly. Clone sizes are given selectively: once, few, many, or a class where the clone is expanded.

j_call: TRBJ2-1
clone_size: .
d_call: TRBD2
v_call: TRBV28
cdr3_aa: CASSGRSGRAGNEQFF
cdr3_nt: TGTGCCAGCAGTGGGCGGAGCGGGAGGGCCGGGAATGAGCAGTTCTTC

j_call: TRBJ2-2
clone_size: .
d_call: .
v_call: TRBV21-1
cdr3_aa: CASSTADRYTGELFF
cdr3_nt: TGTGCCAGCAGCACAGCCGACAGATACACCGGGGAGCTGTTTTTT

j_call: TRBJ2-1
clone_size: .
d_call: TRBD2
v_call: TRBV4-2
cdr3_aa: CASSQASDSGRVSSYNEQFF
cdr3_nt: TGTGCCAGCAGCCAGGCCTCGGACAGCGGGAGGGTAAGCTCCTACAATGAGCAGTTCTTC

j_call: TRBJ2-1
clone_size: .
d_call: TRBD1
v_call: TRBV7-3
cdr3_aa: CASSASPQGGDYNEQFF
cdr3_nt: TGTGCCAGCAGCGCCAGCCCACAGGGGGGTGACTACAATGAGCAGTTCTTC

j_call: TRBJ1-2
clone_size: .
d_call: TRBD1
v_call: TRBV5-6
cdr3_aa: CASSLGTGAYGYTF
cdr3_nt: TGTGCCAGCAGCTTAGGGACAGGGGCCTATGGCTACACCTTC

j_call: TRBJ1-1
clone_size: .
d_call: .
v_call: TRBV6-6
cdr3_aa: CASSYPAEAFF
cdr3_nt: TGTGCCAGCAGTTACCCGGCTGAAGCTTTCTTT

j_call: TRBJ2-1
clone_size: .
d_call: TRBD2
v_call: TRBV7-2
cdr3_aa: CASSPAPTSGRAVEQFF
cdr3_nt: TGTGCCAGCAGCCCCGCCCCCACTAGCGGGAGGGCCGTTGAGCAGTTCTTC

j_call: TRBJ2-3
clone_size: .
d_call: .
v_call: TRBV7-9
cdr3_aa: CASSFTAADTQYF
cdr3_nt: TGTGCCAGCAGCTTTACAGCGGCAGATACGCAGTATTTT

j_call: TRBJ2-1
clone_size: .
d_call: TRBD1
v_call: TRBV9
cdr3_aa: CASALHRDRGNNEQFF
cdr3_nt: TGTGCCAGCGCACTTCATAGGGACAGGGGGAACAATGAGCAGTTCTTC

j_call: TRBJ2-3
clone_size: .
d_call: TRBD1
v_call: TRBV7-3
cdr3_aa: CASSADRVGDTQYF
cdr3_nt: TGTGCCAGCAGCGCAGACAGGGTTGGAGATACGCAGTATTTT

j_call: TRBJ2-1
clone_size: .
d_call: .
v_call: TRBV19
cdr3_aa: CASGEDTNNEQFF
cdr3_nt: TGTGCCAGTGGGGAGGACACGAACAATGAGCAGTTCTTC

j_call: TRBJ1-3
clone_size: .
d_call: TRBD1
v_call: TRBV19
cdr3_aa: CASSIRRTGLNTIYF
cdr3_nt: TGTGCCAGTAGTATACGCCGGACAGGTCTAAACACCATATATTTT

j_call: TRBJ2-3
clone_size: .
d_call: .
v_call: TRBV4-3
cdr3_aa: CASSQGTARSTDTQYF
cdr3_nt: TGCGCCAGCAGCCAAGGGACAGCCCGAAGCACAGATACGCAGTATTTT

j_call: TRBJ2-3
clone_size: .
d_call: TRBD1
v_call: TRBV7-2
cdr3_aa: CASSSGQWADTQYF
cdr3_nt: TGTGCCAGCAGCTCGGGACAGTGGGCAGATACGCAGTATTTT

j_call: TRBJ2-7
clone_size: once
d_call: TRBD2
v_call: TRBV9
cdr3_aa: CASSVDSSGRLYEQYF
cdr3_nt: TGTGCCAGCAGCGTAGATTCCAGCGGGAGACTCTACGAGCAGTACTTC

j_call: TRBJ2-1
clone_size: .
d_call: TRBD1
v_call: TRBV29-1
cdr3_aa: CSVKTGVNEQFF
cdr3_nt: TGCAGCGTCAAAACAGGGGTCAATGAGCAGTTCTTC

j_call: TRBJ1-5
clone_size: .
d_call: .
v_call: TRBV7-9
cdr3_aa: CASSLNAGQPQHF
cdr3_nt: TGTGCCAGCAGCTTAAATGCGGGCCAGCCCCAGCATTTT

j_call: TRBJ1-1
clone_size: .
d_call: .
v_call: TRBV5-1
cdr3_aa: CASSFKGQNTEAFF
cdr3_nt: TGCGCCAGCAGCTTTAAAGGACAGAACACTGAAGCTTTCTTT

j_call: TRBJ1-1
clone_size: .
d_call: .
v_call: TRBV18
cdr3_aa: CASSQRTPGMSTEAFF
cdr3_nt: TGTGCCAGCTCACAAAGGACCCCGGGGATGAGTACTGAAGCTTTCTTT

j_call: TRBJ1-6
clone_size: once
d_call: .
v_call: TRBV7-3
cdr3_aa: CASSLYPGENSPLHF
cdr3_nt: TGTGCCAGCAGCTTATATCCAGGGGAGAATTCACCCCTCCACTTT

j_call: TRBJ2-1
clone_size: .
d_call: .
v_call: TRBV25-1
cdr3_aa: CATKTRNNNEQFF
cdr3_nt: TGTGCCACCAAGACTAGGAATAACAATGAGCAGTTCTTC

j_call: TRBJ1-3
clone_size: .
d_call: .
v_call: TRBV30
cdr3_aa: CAWSGQPGNTIYF
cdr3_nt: TGTGCCTGGAGTGGACAGCCTGGAAACACCATATATTTT

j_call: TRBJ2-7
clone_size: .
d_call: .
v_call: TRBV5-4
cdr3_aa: CASSQDLGRGVYEQYF
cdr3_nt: TGCGCCAGCAGCCAAGATTTGGGTCGGGGAGTCTACGAGCAGTACTTC

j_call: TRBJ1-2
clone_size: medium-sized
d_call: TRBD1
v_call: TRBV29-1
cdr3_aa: CSAQGDYGYTF
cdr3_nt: TGCAGCGCCCAGGGGGACTATGGCTACACCTTC

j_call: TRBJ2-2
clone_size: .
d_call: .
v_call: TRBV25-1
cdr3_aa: CASRMGDKHTGELFF
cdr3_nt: TGTGCCAGCAGGATGGGGGACAAGCACACCGGGGAGCTGTTTTTT

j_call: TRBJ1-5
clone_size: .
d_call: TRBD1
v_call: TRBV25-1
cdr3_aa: CASSATGNPYSNQPQHF
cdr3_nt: TGTGCCAGCAGTGCGACAGGGAACCCTTATAGCAATCAGCCCCAGCATTTT

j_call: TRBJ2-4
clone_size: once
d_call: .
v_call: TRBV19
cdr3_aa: CASSMRVTGQGQNIQYF
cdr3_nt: TGTGCCAGTAGTATGAGGGTCACAGGGCAGGGGCAAAACATTCAGTACTTC

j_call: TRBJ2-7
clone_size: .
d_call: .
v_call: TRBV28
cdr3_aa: CASSSFVEQYF
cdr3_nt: TGTGCCAGCAGTTCCTTTGTCGAGCAGTACTTC

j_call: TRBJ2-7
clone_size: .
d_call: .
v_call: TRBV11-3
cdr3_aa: CASSRPGRSSYEQYF
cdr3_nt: TGTGCCAGCAGCAGACCCGGCCGGAGCTCCTACGAGCAGTACTTC

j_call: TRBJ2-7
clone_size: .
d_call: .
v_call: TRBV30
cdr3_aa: CAGRTWGLELSQYF
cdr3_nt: TGTGCCGGGAGGACCTGGGGACTGGAACTCTCTCAGTACTTC

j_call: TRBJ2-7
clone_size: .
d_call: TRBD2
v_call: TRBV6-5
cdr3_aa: CASKLQIAGSYEQYF
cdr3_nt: TGTGCCAGCAAACTCCAAATAGCGGGATCGTACGAGCAGTACTTC